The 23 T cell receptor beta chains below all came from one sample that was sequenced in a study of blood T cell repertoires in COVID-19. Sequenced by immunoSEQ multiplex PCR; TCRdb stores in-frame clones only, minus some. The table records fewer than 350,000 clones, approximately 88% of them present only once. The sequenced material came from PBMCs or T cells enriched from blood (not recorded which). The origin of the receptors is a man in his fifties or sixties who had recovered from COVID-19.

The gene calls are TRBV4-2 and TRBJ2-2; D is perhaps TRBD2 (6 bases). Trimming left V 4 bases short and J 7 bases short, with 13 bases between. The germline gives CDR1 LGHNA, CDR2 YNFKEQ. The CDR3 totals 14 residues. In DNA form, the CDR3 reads TGTGCCAGCAGCCTCAATAGCGGAGTCGGGGAGCTGTTTTTT. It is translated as CASSLNSGVGELFF.

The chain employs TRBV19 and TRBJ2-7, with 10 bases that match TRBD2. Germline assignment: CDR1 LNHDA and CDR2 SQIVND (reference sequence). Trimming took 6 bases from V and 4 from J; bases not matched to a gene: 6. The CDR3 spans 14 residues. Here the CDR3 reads CASSLAGGMYEQYF. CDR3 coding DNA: TGTGCCAGTAGCTTAGCGGGAGGAATGTACGAGCAGTACTTC.

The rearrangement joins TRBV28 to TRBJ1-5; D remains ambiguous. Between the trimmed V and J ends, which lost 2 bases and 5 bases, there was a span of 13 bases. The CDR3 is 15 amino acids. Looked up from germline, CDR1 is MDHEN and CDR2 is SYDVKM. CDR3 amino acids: CASSLLTPLDQPQHF. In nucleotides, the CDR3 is TGTGCCAGCAGTTTACTGACTCCGCTGGATCAGCCCCAGCATTTT.

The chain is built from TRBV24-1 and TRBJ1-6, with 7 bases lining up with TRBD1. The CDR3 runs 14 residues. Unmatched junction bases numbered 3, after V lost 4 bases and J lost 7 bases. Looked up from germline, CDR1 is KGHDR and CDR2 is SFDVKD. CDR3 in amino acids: CATSEGRGNSPLHF. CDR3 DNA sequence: TGTGCCACCAGTGAAGGCAGGGGGAATTCACCCCTCCACTTT.

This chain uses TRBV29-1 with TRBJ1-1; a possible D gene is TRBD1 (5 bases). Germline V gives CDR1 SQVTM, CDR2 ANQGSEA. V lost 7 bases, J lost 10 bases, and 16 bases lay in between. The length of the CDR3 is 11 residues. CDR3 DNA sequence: TGCAGCGCGGGGGGAGACCGGAGAGCTTTCTTT. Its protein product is CSAGGDRRAFF.

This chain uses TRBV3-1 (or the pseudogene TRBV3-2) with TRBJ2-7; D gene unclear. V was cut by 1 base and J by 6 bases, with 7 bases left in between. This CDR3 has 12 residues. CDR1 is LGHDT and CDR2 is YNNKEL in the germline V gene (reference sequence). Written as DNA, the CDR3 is TGTGCCAGCAGCCAAGGGTCCGGCGAGCAGTACTTC. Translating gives CASSQGSGEQYF.

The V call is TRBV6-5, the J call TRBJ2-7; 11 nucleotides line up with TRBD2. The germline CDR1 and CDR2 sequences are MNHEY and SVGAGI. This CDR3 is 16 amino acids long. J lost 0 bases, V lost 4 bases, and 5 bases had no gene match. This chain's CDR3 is CASSSPGTSGSYEQYF. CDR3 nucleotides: TGTGCCAGCAGTTCTCCCGGGACTAGCGGCTCCTACGAGCAGTACTTC.

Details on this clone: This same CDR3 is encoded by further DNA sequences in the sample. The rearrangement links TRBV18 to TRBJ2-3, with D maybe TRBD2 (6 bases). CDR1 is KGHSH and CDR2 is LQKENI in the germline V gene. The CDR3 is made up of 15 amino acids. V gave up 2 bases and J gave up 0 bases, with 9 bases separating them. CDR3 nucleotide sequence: TGTGCCAGCTCACCAAGGAGGGCGAGCACAGATACGCAGTATTTT. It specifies CASSPRRASTDTQYF. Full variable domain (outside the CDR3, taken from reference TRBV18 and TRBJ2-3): NAGVMQNPRHLVRRRGQEARLRCSPMKGHSHVYWYRQLPEEGLKFMVYLQKENIIDESGMPKERFSAEFPKEGPSILRIQQVVRGDSAAYFCASSPRRASTDTQYFGPGTRLTVL.

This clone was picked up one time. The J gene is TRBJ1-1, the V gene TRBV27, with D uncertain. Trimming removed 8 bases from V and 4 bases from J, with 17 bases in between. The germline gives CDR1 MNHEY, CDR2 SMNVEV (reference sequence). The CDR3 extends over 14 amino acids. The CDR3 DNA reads TGTGCCAGCCTCATCACCGTCGCGGGCACTGAAGCTTTCTTT. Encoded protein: CASLITVAGTEAFF.

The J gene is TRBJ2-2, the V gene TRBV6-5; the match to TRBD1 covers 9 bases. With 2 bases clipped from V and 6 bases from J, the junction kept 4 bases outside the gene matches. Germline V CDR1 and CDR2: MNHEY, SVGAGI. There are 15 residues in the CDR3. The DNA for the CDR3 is TGTGCCAGCAGTTACGGGGACAGGGCCCCCGGGGAGCTGTTTTTT. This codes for CASSYGDRAPGELFF.

CDR3 DNA sequence: TGTGCCAGCAGCCAGGGACAGTCCCAAGAGACCCAGTACTTC. It specifies CASSQGQSQETQYF. V and J are TRBV7-9 and TRBJ2-5; TRBD1 matches 7 bases. There are 14 residues in the CDR3. The germline V gene has CDR1 SEHNR and CDR2 FQNEAQ (reference sequence). With 5 bases clipped from V and 1 base from J, the junction kept 4 bases outside the gene matches.

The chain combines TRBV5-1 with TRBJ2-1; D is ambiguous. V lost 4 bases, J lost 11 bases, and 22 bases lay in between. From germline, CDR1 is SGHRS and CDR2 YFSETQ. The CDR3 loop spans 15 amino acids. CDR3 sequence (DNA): TGCGCCAGCAGCAGCCCCAGCGCCGCCTCCAGTCAGCAGTTCTTC. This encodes CASSSPSAASSQQFF. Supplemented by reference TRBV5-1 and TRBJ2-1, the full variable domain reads KAGVTQTPRYLIKTRGQQVTLSCSPISGHRSVSWYQQTPGQGLQFLFEYFSETQRNKGNFPGRFSGRQFSNSRSEMNVSTLELGDSALYLCASSSPSAASSQQFFGPGTRLTVL.

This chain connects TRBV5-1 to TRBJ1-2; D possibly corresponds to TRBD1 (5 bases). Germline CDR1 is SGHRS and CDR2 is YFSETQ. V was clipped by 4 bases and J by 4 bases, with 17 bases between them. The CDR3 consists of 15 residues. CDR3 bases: TGCGCCAGCAGCGCGGGATTGACAGACACCTATGGCTACACCTTC. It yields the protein CASSAGLTDTYGYTF.

The CDR3 DNA reads TGTGCCAGCAGTTTGAGGCGGAGCTCCTACAATGAGCAGTTCTTC. This translates into CASSLRRSSYNEQFF. The rearrangement uses TRBV27 and TRBJ2-1; D ambiguous. Between the trimmed V and J ends, which lost 3 bases and 0 bases, there was a span of 9 bases. Germline assignment: CDR1 MNHEY and CDR2 SMNVEV (reference sequence). This CDR3 has 15 residues.

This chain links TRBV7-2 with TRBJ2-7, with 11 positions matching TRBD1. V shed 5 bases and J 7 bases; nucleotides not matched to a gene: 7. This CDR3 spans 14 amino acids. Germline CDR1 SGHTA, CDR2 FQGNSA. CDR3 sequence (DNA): TGTGCCAGCAGCCGCGGACAGGGGGCGTTGGAGCAGTACTTC. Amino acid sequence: CASSRGQGALEQYF.

This CDR3 reads CASSLSRLAGNYNEQFF. CDR3 bases: TGTGCCAGCAGTTTGTCCCGACTAGCGGGCAATTACAATGAGCAGTTCTTC. The chain links TRBV27 to TRBJ2-1, with 10 bases matching TRBD2. Germline V gene lookup returns CDR1 MNHEY and CDR2 SMNVEV (reference sequence). With 3 bases clipped from V and 4 bases from J, the junction kept 9 bases outside the gene matches. The CDR3 consists of 17 residues.

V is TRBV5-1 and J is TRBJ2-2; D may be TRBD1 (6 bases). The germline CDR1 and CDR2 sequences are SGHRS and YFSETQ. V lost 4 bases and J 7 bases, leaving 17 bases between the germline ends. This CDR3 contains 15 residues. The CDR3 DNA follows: TGCGCCAGCAGCAGTCAGTGGACAGCCGGCGGGGAGCTGTTTTTT. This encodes CASSSQWTAGGELFF.

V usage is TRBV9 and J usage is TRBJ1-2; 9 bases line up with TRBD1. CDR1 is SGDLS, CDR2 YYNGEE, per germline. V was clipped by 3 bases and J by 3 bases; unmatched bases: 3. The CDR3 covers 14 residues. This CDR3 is CASSGGQGDYGYTF. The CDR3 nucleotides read TGTGCCAGCAGCGGGGGACAGGGAGACTATGGCTACACCTTC.

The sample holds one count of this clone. The CDR3 region is CASTQQGLFINEQFF. The CDR3 nucleotides read TGTGCCAGCACCCAACAGGGTCTTTTCATCAATGAGCAGTTCTTC. The chain has TRBV28 and TRBJ2-1; weak D call: TRBD1 (6 bases). V was pared by 7 bases and J by 6 bases, with 19 bases between. CDR3 length equals 15 residues. CDR1 and CDR2 from the germline V gene are MDHEN and SYDVKM.

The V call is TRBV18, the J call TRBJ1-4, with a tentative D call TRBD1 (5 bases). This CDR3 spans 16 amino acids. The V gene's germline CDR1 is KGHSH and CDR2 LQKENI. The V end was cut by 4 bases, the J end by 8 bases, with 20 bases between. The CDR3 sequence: CASSLTSQGGEEKLFF. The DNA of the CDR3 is TGTGCCAGCTCACTTACATCCCAGGGAGGAGAGGAAAAACTGTTTTTT.

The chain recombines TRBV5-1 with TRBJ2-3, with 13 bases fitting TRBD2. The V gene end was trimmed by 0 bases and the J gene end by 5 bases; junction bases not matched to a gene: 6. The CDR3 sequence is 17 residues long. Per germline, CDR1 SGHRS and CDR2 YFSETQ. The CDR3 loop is CASSLVLAGGPGDTQYF. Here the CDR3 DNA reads TGCGCCAGCAGCTTGGTACTAGCGGGAGGGCCTGGAGATACGCAGTATTTT.

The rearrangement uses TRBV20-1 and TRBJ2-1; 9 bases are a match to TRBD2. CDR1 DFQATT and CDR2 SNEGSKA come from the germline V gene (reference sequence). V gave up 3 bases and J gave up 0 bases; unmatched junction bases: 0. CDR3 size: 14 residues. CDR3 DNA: TGCAGTGCTAGTAGCGGGAGCTCCTACAATGAGCAGTTCTTC. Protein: CSASSGSSYNEQFF.

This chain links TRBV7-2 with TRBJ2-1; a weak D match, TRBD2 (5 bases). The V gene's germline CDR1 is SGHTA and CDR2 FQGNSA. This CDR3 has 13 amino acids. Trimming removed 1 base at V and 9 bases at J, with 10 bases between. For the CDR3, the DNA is TGTGCCAGCAGCTTAGAGTCTAGCAGTGAGCAGTTCTTC. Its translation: CASSLESSSEQFF.